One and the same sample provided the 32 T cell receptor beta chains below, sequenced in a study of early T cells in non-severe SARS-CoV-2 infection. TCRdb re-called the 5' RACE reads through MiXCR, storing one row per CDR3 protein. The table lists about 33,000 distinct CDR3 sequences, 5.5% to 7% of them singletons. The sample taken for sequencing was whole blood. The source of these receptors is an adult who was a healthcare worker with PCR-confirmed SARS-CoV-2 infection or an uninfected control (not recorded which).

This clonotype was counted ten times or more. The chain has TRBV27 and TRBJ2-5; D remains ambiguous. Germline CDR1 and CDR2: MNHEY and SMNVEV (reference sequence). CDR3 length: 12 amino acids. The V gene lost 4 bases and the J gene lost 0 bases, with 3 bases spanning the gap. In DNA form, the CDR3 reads TGTGCCAGCAGTTCTTACCAAGAGACCCAGTACTTC. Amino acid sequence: CASSSYQETQYF.

CDR3 residues: CSASGSAYNEQFF. The CDR3 bases are TGCAGTGCTAGCGGGAGTGCCTACAATGAGCAGTTCTTC. The chain recombines TRBV20-1 with TRBJ2-1, with D maybe TRBD2 (6 bases). Germline-derived CDR1 and CDR2 are DFQATT and SNEGSKA (reference sequence). Trimming took 3 bases from V and 2 from J, leaving 8 bases between them. This CDR3 is 13 amino acids long.

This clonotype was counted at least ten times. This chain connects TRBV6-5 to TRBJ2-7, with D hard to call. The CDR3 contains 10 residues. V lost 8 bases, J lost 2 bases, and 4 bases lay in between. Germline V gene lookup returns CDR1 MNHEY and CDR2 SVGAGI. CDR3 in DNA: TGTGCCAGCGGCACCTACGAGCAGTACTTC. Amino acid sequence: CASGTYEQYF.

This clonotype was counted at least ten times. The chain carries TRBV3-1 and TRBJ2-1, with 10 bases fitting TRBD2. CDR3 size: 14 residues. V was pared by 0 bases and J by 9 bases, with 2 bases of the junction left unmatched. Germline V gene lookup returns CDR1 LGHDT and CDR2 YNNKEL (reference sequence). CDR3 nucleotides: TGTGCCAGCAGCCAAGACGGGACTAGCGTTGAGCAGTTCTTC. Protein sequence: CASSQDGTSVEQFF.

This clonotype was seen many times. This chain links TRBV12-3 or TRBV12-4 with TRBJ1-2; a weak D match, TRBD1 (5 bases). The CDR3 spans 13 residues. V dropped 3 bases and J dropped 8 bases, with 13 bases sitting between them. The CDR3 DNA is TGTGCCAGCAGTTTTAGGCAGGGCAGAGGCTACACCTTC. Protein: CASSFRQGRGYTF.

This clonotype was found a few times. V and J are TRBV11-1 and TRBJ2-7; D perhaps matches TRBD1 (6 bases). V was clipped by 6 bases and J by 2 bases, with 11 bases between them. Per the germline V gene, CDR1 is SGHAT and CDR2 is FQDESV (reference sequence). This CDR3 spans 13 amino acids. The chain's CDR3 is CASSPRGTYEQYF. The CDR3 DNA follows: TGTGCCAGCAGTCCCAGGGGCACCTACGAGCAGTACTTC.

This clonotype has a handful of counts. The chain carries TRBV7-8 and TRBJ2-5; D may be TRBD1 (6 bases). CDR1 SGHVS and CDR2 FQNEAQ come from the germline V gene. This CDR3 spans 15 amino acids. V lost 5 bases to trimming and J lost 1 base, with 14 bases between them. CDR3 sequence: CASSLQDRFQETQYF. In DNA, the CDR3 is TGTGCCAGCAGCCTCCAAGACAGGTTCCAAGAGACCCAGTACTTC.

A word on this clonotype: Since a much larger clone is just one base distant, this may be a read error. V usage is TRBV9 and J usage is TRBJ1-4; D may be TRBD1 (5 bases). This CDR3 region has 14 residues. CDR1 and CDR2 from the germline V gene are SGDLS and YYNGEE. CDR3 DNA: TGTACCAGCAGCGTCGACAGTCACAATGAAAAACTGTTTTTT. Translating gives CTSSVDSHNEKLFF.

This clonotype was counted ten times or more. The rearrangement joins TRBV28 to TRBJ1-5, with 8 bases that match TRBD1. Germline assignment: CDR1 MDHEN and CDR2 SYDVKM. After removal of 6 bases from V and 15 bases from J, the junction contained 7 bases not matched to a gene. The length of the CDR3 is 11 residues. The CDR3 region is CASSTTGDRHF. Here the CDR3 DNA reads TGTGCCAGCAGCACGACAGGGGACAGGCATTTT. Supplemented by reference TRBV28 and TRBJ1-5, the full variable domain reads DVKVTQSSRYLVKRTGEKVFLECVQDMDHENMFWYRQDPGLGLRLIYFSYDVKMKEKGDIPEGYSVSREKKERFSLILESASTNQTSMYLCASSTTGDRHFGDGTRLSIL.

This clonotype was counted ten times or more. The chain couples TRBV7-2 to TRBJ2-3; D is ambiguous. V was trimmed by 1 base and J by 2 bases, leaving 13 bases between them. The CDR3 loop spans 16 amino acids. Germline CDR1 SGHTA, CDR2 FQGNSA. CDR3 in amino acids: CASSLETGSFTDTQYF. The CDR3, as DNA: TGTGCCAGCAGCTTAGAAACTGGGTCGTTCACAGATACGCAGTATTTT. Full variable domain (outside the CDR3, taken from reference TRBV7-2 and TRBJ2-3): GAGVSQSPSNKVTEKGKDVELRCDPISGHTALYWYRQSLGQGLEFLIYFQGNSAPDKSGLPSDRFSAERTGGSVSTLTIQRTQQEDSAVYLCASSLETGSFTDTQYFGPGTRLTVL.

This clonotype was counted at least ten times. The CDR3 loop reads CASSYPRVGVAPNSGNTIYF. The CDR3 DNA reads TGTGCCAGCAGTTACCCCAGGGTGGGCGTCGCGCCTAACTCTGGAAACACCATATATTTT. V usage is TRBV6-6 and J usage is TRBJ1-3; D perhaps matches TRBD1 (5 bases). The CDR3 loop spans 20 amino acids. Per the germline V gene, CDR1 is MNHNY and CDR2 is SVGAGI (reference sequence). Trimming pared 2 bases from V and 0 bases from J, leaving 23 bases between.

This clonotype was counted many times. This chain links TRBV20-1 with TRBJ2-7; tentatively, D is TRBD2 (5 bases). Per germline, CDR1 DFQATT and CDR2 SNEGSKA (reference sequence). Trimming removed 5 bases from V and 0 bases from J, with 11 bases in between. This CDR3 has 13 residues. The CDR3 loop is CSAVTEGSYEQYF. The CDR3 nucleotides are TGCAGTGCTGTAACTGAGGGCTCCTACGAGCAGTACTTC.

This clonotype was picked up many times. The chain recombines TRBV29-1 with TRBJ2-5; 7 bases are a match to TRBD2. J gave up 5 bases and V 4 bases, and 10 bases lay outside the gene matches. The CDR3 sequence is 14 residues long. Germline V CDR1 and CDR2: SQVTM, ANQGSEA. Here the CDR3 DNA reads TGCAGCGTTGTCGCGGGAGCGTCTTTGGAGACCCAGTACTTC. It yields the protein CSVVAGASLETQYF. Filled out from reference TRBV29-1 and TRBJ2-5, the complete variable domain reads SAVISQKPSRDICQRGTSLTIQCQVDSQVTMMFWYRQQPGQSLTLIATANQGSEATYESGFVIDKFPISRPNLTFSTLTVSNMSPEDSSIYLCSVVAGASLETQYFGPGTRLLVL.

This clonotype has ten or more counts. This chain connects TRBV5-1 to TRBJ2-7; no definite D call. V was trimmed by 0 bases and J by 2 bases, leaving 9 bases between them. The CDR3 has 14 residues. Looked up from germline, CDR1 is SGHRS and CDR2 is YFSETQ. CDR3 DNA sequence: TGCGCCAGCAGCTTGGCGGTCCAGCCCTACGAGCAGTACTTC. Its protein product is CASSLAVQPYEQYF. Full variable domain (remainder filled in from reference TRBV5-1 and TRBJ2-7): KAGVTQTPRYLIKTRGQQVTLSCSPISGHRSVSWYQQTPGQGLQFLFEYFSETQRNKGNFPGRFSGRQFSNSRSEMNVSTLELGDSALYLCASSLAVQPYEQYFGPGTRLTVT.

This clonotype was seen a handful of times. CDR3 amino acids: CSARDGVYYGYTF. In DNA, the CDR3 is TGCAGTGCTAGAGATGGGGTTTACTATGGCTACACCTTC. The chain carries TRBV20-1 and TRBJ1-2; the D is unclear. Germline CDR1 is DFQATT and CDR2 is SNEGSKA (reference sequence). The germline V and J ends were trimmed by 0 bases and 3 bases, with 8 bases remaining between them. The CDR3 has 13 amino acids.

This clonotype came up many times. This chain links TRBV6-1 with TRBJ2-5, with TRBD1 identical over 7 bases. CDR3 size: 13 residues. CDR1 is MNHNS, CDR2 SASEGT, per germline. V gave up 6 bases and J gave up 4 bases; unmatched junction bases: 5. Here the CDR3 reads CASSTGTAETQYF. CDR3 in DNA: TGTGCCAGCAGCACCGGGACAGCAGAGACCCAGTACTTC.

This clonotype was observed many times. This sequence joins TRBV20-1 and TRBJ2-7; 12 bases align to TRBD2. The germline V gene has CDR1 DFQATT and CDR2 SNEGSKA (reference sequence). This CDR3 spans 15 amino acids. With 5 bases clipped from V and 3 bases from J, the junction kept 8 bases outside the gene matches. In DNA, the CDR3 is TGCAGTGCTTTTACTAGCGGGAGGAGTCTCTACGAGCAGTACTTC. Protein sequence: CSAFTSGRSLYEQYF.

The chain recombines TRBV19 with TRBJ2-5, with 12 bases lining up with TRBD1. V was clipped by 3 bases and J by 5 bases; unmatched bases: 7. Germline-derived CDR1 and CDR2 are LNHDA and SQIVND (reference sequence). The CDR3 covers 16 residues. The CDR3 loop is CASSIFPGQGAETQYF. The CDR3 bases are TGTGCCAGTAGTATCTTTCCGGGACAGGGGGCCGAGACCCAGTACTTC.

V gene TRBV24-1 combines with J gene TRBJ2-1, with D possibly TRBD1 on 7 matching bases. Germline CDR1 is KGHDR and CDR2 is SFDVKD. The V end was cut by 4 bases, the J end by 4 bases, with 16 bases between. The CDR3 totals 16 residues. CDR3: CATSDRGTEIYNEQFF. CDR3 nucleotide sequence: TGTGCCACCAGTGACCGCGGGACAGAGATTTACAATGAGCAGTTCTTC.

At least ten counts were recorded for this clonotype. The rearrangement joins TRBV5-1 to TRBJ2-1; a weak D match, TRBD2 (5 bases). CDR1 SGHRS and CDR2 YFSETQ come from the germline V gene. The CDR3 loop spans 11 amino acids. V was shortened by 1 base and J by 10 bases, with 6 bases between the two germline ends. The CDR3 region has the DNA TGCGCCAGCAGCTTGACGGGGGAGCAGTTCTTC. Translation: CASSLTGEQFF. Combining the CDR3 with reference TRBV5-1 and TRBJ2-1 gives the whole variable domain KAGVTQTPRYLIKTRGQQVTLSCSPISGHRSVSWYQQTPGQGLQFLFEYFSETQRNKGNFPGRFSGRQFSNSRSEMNVSTLELGDSALYLCASSLTGEQFFGPGTRLTVL.

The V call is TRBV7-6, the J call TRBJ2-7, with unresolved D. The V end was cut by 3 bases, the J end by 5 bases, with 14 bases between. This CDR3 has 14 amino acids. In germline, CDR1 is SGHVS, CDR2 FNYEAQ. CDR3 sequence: CASSLESGPHEQYF. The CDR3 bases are TGTGCCAGCAGCTTGGAAAGTGGGCCCCACGAGCAGTACTTC.

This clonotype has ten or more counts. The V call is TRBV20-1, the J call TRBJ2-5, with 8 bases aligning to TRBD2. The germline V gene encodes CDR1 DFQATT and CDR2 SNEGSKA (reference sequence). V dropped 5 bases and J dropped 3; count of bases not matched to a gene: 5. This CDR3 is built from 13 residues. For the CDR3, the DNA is TGCAGTGCTCCCGGACTAGCCGAAGAGACCCAGTACTTC. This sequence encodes CSAPGLAEETQYF.

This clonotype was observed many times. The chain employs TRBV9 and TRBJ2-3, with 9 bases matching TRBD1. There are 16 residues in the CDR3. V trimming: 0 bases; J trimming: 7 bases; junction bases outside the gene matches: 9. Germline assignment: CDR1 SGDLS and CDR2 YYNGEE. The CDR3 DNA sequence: TGTGCCAGCAGCGTAGCAGGGACAGGGAAGGGAAATACGCAGTATTTT. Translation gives CASSVAGTGKGNTQYF.

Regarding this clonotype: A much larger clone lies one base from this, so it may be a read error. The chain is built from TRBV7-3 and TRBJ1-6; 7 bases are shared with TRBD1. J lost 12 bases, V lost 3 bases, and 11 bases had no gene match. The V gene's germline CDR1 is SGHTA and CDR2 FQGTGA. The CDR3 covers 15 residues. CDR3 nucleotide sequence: TGTGCCAGCAGCTTCACAGGGGCCTCCGATTTACCCCTCCACTTT. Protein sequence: CASSFTGASDLPLHF.

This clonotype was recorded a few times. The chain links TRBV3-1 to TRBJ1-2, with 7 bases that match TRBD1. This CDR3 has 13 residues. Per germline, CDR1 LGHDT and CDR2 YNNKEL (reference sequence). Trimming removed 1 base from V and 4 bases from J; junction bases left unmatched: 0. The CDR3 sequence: CASSQGDSYGYTF. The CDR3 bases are TGTGCCAGCAGCCAAGGGGACAGCTATGGCTACACCTTC.

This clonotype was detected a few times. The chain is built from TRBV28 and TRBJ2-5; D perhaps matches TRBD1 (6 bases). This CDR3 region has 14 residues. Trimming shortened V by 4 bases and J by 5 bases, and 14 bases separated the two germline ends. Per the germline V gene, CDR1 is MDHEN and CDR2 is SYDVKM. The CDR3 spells CASSSYRVRETQYF. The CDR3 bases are TGTGCCAGCAGTTCCTACAGGGTTCGGGAGACCCAGTACTTC.

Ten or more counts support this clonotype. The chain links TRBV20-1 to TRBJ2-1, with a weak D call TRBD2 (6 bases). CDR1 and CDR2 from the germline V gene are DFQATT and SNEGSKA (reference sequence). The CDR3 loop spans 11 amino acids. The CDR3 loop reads CRLTSGNEQFF. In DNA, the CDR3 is TGCAGACTGACTAGTGGCAATGAGCAGTTCTTC.

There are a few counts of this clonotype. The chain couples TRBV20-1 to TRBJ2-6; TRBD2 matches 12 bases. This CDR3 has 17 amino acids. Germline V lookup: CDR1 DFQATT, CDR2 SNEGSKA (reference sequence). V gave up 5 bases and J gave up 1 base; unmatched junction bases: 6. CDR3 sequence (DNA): TGCAGTGCTCCAAGACTAGCGGGAGTTTCTGGGGCCAACGTCCTGACTTTC. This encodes CSAPRLAGVSGANVLTF.

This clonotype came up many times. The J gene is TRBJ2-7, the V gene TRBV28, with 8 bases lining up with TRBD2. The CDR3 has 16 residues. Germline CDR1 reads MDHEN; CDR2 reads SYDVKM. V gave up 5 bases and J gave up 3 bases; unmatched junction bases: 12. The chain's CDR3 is CASSPMVAGGRYEQYF. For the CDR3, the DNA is TGTGCCAGCAGTCCAATGGTGGCGGGGGGACGCTACGAGCAGTACTTC.

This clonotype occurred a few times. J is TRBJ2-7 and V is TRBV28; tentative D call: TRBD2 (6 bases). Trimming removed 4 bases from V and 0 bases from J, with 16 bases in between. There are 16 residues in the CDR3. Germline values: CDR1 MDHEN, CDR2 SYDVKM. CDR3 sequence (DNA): TGTGCCAGCAGTTCCCCTGCGGCGGGACCCTCCTACGAGCAGTACTTC. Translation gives CASSSPAAGPSYEQYF.

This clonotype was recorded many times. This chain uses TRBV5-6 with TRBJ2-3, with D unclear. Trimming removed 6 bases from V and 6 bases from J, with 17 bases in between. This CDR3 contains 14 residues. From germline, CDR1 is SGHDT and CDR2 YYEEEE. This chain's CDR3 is CASKPGPGADTQYF. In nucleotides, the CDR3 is TGTGCCAGCAAACCCGGCCCAGGAGCGGATACGCAGTATTTT.

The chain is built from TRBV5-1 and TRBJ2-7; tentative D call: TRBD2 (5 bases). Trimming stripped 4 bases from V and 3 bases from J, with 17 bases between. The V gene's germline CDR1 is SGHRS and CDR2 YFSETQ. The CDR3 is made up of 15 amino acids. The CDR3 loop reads CASSHGRGLNYEQYF. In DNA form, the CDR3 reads TGCGCCAGCAGCCACGGCCGAGGACTGAACTACGAGCAGTACTTC.